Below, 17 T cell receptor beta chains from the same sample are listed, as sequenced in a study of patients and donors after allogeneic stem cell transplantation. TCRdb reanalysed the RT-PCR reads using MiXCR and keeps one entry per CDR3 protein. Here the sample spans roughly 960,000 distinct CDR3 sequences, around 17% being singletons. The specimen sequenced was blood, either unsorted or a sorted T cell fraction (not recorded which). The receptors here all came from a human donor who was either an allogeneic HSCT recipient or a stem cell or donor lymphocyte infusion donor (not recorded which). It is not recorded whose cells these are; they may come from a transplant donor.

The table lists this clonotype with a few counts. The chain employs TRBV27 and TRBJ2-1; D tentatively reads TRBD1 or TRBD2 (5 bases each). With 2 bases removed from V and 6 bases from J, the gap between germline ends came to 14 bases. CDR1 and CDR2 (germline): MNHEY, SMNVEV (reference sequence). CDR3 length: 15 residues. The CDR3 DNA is TGTGCCAGCAGTTTACTCCCTCCTGGGGGCAATGAGCAGTTCTTC. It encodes CASSLLPPGGNEQFF.

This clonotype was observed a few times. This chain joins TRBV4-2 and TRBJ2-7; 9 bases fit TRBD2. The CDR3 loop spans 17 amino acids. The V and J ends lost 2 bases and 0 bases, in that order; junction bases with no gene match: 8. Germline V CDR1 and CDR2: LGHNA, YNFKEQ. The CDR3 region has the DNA TGTGCCAGCAGCCAACCGCTAAGCGGGGGGCACTCCTACGAGCAGTACTTC. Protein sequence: CASSQPLSGGHSYEQYF.

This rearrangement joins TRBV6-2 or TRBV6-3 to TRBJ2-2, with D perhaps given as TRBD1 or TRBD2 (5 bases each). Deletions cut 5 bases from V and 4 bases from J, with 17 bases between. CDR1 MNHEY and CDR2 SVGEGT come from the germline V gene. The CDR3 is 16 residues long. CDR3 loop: CASSPPGRQGTGELFF. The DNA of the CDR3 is TGTGCCAGCAGTCCACCGGGACGCCAAGGCACCGGGGAGCTGTTTTTT.

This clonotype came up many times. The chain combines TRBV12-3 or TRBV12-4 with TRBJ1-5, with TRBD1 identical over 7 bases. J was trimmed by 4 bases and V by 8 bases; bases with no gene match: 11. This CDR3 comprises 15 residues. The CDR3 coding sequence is TGTGCCAGCTCCCCCCCGGGACAGATTAATCAGCCCCAGCATTTT. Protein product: CASSPPGQINQPQHF.

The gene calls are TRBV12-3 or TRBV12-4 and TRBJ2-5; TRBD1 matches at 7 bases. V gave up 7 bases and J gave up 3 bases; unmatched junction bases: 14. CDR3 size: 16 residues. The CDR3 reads CASILGTAKFKETQYF. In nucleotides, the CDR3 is TGTGCCAGCATCCTCGGGACAGCGAAATTTAAAGAGACCCAGTACTTC.

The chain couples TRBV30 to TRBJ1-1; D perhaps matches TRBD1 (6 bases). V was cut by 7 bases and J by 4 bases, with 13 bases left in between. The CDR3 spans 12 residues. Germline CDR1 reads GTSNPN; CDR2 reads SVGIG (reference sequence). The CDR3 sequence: CASDRQGTEAFF. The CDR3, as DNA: TGTGCCTCGGACAGACAAGGCACTGAAGCTTTCTTT.

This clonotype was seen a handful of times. The CDR3 loop reads CASSAYREGDTQYF. In DNA form, the CDR3 reads TGTGCCAGCAGCGCTTACAGGGAAGGGGATACGCAGTATTTT. V and J are TRBV9 and TRBJ2-3; D is perhaps TRBD1 (6 bases). CDR3 length: 14 amino acids. Trimming pared 3 bases from V and 6 bases from J, leaving 14 bases between. Germline V gene lookup returns CDR1 SGDLS and CDR2 YYNGEE.

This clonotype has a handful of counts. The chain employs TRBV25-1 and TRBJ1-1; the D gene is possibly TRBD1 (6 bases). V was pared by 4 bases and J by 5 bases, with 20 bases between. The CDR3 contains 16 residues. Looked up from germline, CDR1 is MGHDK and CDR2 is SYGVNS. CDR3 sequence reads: CASSVGGRRFGTEAFF. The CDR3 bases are TGTGCCAGCAGTGTCGGGGGGCGTAGGTTTGGGACTGAAGCTTTCTTT.

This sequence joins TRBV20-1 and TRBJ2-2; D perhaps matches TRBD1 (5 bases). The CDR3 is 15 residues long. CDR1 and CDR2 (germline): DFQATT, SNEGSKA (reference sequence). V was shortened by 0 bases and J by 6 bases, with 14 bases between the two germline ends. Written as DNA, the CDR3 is TGCAGTGCTAGAGATGGGGCAGAGAAGGCCGGGGAGCTGTTTTTT. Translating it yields CSARDGAEKAGELFF.

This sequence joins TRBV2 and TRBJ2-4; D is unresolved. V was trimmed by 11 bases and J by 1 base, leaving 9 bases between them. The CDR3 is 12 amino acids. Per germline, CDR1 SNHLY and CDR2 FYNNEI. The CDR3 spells CAGKLAKNIQYF. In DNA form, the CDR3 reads TGTGCCGGGAAGCTCGCCAAAAACATTCAGTACTTC.

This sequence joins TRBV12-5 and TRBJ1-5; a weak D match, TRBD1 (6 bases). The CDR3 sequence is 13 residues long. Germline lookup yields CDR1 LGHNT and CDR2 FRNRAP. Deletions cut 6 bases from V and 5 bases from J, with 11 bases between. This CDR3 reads CASGLGGHQPQHF. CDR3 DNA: TGTGCTAGTGGCCTGGGGGGGCATCAGCCCCAGCATTTT.

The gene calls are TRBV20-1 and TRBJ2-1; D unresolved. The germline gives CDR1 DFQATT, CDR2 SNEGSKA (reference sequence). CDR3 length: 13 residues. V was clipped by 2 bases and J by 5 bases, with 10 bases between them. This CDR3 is CSARLGSHNEQFF. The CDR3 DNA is TGCAGTGCTAGATTGGGTTCCCACAATGAGCAGTTCTTC.

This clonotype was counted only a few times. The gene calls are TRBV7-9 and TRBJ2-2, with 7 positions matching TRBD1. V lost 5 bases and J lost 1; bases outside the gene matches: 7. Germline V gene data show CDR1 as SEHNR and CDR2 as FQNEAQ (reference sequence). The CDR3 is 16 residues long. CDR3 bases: TGTGCCAGCAGCAAGGGACAGCGGAAGAACACCGGGGAGCTGTTTTTT. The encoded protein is CASSKGQRKNTGELFF.

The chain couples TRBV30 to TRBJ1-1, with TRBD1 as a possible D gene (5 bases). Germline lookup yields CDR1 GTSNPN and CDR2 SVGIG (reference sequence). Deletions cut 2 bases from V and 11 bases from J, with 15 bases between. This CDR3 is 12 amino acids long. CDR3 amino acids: CAWSYGGAGAFF. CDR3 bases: TGTGCCTGGAGTTATGGAGGGGCGGGTGCTTTCTTT.

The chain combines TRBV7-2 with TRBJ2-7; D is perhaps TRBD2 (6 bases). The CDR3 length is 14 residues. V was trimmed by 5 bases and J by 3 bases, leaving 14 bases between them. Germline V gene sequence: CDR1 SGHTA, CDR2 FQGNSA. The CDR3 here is CASSTQTSSYEQYF. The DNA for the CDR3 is TGTGCCAGCAGCACCCAGACTAGTAGCTACGAGCAGTACTTC. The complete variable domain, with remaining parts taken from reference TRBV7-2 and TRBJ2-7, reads GAGVSQSPSNKVTEKGKDVELRCDPISGHTALYWYRQSLGQGLEFLIYFQGNSAPDKSGLPSDRFSAERTGGSVSTLTIQRTQQEDSAVYLCASSTQTSSYEQYFGPGTRLTVT.

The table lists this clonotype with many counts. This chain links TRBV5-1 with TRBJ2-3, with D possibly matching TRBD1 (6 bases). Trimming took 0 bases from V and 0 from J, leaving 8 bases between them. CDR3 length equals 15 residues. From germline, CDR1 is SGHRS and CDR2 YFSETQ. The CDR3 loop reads CASSLEGTSTDTQYF. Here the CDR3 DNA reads TGCGCCAGCAGCTTGGAAGGGACAAGCACAGATACGCAGTATTTT. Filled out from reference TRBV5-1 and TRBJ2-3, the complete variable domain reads KAGVTQTPRYLIKTRGQQVTLSCSPISGHRSVSWYQQTPGQGLQFLFEYFSETQRNKGNFPGRFSGRQFSNSRSEMNVSTLELGDSALYLCASSLEGTSTDTQYFGPGTRLTVL.

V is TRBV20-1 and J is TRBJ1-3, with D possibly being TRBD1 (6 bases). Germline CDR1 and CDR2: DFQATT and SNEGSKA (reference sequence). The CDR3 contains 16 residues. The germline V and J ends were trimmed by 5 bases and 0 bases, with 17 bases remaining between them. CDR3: CSARYWTASSGNTIYF. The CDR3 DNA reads TGCAGTGCTCGATATTGGACAGCCAGCTCTGGAAACACCATATATTTT.